The 13 T cell receptor beta chains listed next were all sequenced from one sample in a study of cytomegalovirus exposure and HLA in healthy donors. Primers: 60 Vbeta forward and 13 Jbeta reverse. Assay: immunoSEQ multiplex PCR; the TCRdb copy retains only in-frame clones and omits some. The sample lists about 190,000 clones, roughly three quarters seen once, with 1.6% in the top ten. Sequenced input: PBMCs. Receptors were obtained from a woman between 18 and 29 years old in good health and CMV-seronegative.

V usage is TRBV7-9 and J usage is TRBJ2-5, with D maybe TRBD1 (5 bases). CDR1 and CDR2 (germline): SEHNR, FQNEAQ (reference sequence). Deletions cut 5 bases from V and 7 bases from J, with 11 bases between. This CDR3 is 12 amino acids long. CDR3 region: CASSSREATQYF. CDR3 sequence (DNA): TGTGCCAGCAGCAGCAGGGAAGCGACCCAGTACTTC.

The rearrangement uses TRBV28 and TRBJ1-1; 9 positions agree with TRBD1. The CDR3 has 12 amino acids. Trimming took 2 bases from V and 8 from J; bases not matched to a gene: 0. Germline V CDR1 and CDR2: MDHEN, SYDVKM. DNA of the CDR3: TGTGCCAGCAGTTTAACAGGGGGCGAAGCTTTCTTT. Translation gives CASSLTGGEAFF.

In this sample, this clone turned up a few times. J is TRBJ2-1 and V is TRBV6-5, with 12 bases that match TRBD1. Germline CDR1 is MNHEY and CDR2 is SVGAGI. Losses at the gene ends were 7 bases for V and 10 bases for J; bases not matched to a gene: 8. This CDR3 is built from 14 residues. This CDR3 reads CASTRGTGGSEQFF. The DNA for the CDR3 is TGTGCCAGCACAAGGGGGACAGGGGGCAGCGAGCAGTTCTTC.

The J gene is TRBJ2-7, the V gene TRBV15, with D possibly being TRBD1 (5 bases). The CDR3 totals 15 residues. The germline V and J ends were trimmed by 1 base and 4 bases, with 14 bases remaining between them. CDR1 LNHNV and CDR2 YYDKDF come from the germline V gene (reference sequence). CDR3 loop: CATSRASRADYEQYF. Here the CDR3 DNA reads TGTGCCACCAGCAGAGCTTCCAGGGCCGATTACGAGCAGTACTTC.

The J gene is TRBJ1-5, the V gene TRBV2, with 10 positions matching TRBD1. The CDR3 has 19 residues. J lost 0 bases, V lost 6 bases, and 14 bases had no gene match. CDR1 is SNHLY, CDR2 FYNNEI, per germline. The CDR3 region is CASRDDLGQGDYSNQPQHF. In DNA form, the CDR3 reads TGTGCCAGCAGGGACGACTTAGGACAGGGGGATTATAGCAATCAGCCCCAGCATTTT.

This chain connects TRBV7-6 to TRBJ2-1; 8 nucleotides align to TRBD2. V trimming: 3 bases; J trimming: 2 bases; junction bases outside the gene matches: 6. CDR3 length: 16 residues. Germline V gives CDR1 SGHVS, CDR2 FNYEAQ. CDR3 nucleotides: TGTGCCAGCAGCTTCACCGGGGGGGTAGCCTACAATGAGCAGTTCTTC. Protein product: CASSFTGGVAYNEQFF.

The chain joins TRBV2 to TRBJ1-5, with no clear D. The germline CDR1 and CDR2 sequences are SNHLY and FYNNEI. Trimming left V 0 bases short and J 5 bases short, with 17 bases between. This CDR3 spans 17 amino acids. DNA of the CDR3: TGTGCCAGCAGTGAAGCGCCAAGGAGTACGATGCATCAGCCCCAGCATTTT. This translates into CASSEAPRSTMHQPQHF. The full variable domain, with the rest looked up from reference TRBV2 and TRBJ1-5, is EPEVTQTPSHQVTQMGQEVILRCVPISNHLYFYWYRQILGQKVEFLVSFYNNEISEKSEIFDDQFSVERPDGSNFTLKIRSTKLEDSAMYFCASSEAPRSTMHQPQHFGDGTRLSIL.

This chain uses TRBV15 with TRBJ2-5, with 8 nucleotides matching TRBD1. This CDR3 has 15 residues. CDR1 LNHNV and CDR2 YYDKDF come from the germline V gene (reference sequence). J gave up 4 bases and V 4 bases, and 8 bases lay outside the gene matches. CDR3 loop: CATSKYSGGRETQYF. CDR3 DNA sequence: TGTGCCACCAGCAAATACTCAGGGGGCCGAGAGACCCAGTACTTC.

The sample holds one count of this clone. The chain has TRBV6-6 and TRBJ2-7; maybe TRBD1 (6 bases). Germline assignment: CDR1 MNHNY and CDR2 SVGAGI (reference sequence). Trimming removed 6 bases from V and 3 bases from J, with 9 bases in between. The CDR3 sequence is 12 residues long. CDR3 nucleotide sequence: TGTGCCAGCAGCCTACAGGGCTACGAGCAGTACTTC. It codes for CASSLQGYEQYF.

The chain employs TRBV2 and TRBJ2-1, with 13 nucleotides matching TRBD2. The CDR3 consists of 15 residues. CDR1 and CDR2 (germline): SNHLY, FYNNEI. V trimming: 6 bases; J trimming: 5 bases; junction bases outside the gene matches: 4. This CDR3 reads CASRPGTSGNNEQFF. The CDR3 bases are TGTGCCAGCAGACCCGGGACTAGCGGGAACAATGAGCAGTTCTTC.

This chain uses TRBV25-1 with TRBJ1-2, with TRBD1 as a possible D gene (5 bases). Trimming shortened V by 0 bases and J by 4 bases, and 9 bases separated the two germline ends. CDR1 and CDR2 (germline): MGHDK, SYGVNS. CDR3 length equals 14 residues. CDR3 coding DNA: TGTGCCAGCAGTGAATACAGGGATGGCTATGGCTACACCTTC. It codes for CASSEYRDGYGYTF.

V usage is TRBV19 and J usage is TRBJ2-7; TRBD1 matches 8 bases. Germline-derived CDR1 and CDR2 are LNHDA and SQIVND (reference sequence). This CDR3 has 15 residues. With V trimmed by 5 bases and J by 4 bases, 10 bases remained unmatched. The CDR3 is CASSLRGTGLYEQYF. The CDR3 nucleotides are TGTGCCAGTAGTTTGAGAGGGACAGGTTTGTACGAGCAGTACTTC.

This chain joins TRBV18 and TRBJ2-7; 7 bases agree with TRBD2. This CDR3 is built from 14 residues. V trimming: 3 bases; J trimming: 3 bases; junction bases outside the gene matches: 5. Germline assignment: CDR1 KGHSH and CDR2 LQKENI. CDR3 in amino acids: CASSPTGGSYEQYF. The CDR3 DNA is TGTGCCAGCTCACCCACCGGGGGGAGCTACGAGCAGTACTTC.